A single sample gave rise to the 5 T cell receptor beta chains below, sequenced in a study of T cells in Graves' hyperthyroidism and ophthalmopathy. Regions amplified from RNA transcripts were the TCR beta CDR3 regions. Researchers ran a first-round RT-PCR on the TCR CDR3 using the HTBI primer set. In TCRdb, the multiplex PCR reads were re-called with MiXCR into one record per CDR3 protein. The data hold fewer than 900,000 distinct CDR3 sequences, with over 15% observed a single time. Sequencing was performed on blood. The receptors here all came from a woman between 50 and 59 years old with Graves' hyperthyroidism that later progressed to Graves' ophthalmopathy.

This clonotype has ten or more counts. The chain combines TRBV5-1 with TRBJ2-1; 10 nucleotides agree with TRBD1. Unmatched junction bases numbered 8, after V lost 5 bases and J lost 6 bases. This CDR3 has 15 amino acids. Germline V lookup: CDR1 SGHRS, CDR2 YFSETQ. The CDR3, as DNA: TGCGCCAGCAGGGGCGGACAGGGGGACTTCAATGAGCAGTTCTTC. Translating gives CASRGGQGDFNEQFF.

Of note for this clonotype: One end of the junction varies from germline; a read error may be responsible. The CDR3, as DNA: TGTGCCAGCAGCCAAGACCCCGGGACTAGCGGGGTCCAAGAGACCCGGTACTTC. It yields the protein CASSQDPGTSGVQETRYF. The gene calls are TRBV3-1 and TRBJ2-5; 13 bases match TRBD2. The CDR3 is 18 amino acids. The germline V gene has CDR1 LGHDT and CDR2 YNNKEL (reference sequence).

This clonotype appeared many times. CDR3 loop: CASSLTGDDTEAFF. The CDR3 DNA sequence: TGTGCCAGCAGCTTGACAGGGGACGACACTGAAGCTTTCTTT. The chain links TRBV7-3 to TRBJ1-1; the match to TRBD1 covers 8 bases. CDR3 size: 14 residues. V lost 3 bases, J lost 3 bases, and 3 bases stayed unmatched. Germline values: CDR1 SGHTA, CDR2 FQGTGA. Together with reference TRBV7-3 and TRBJ1-1, the CDR3 gives the full variable domain: GAGVSQTPSNKVTEKGKYVELRCDPISGHTALYWYRQSLGQGPEFLIYFQGTGAADDSGLPNDRFFAVRPEGSVSTLKIQRTERGDSAVYLCASSLTGDDTEAFFGQGTRLTVV.

This clonotype was seen a few times. V gene TRBV7-2 combines with J gene TRBJ2-7, with 7 bases lining up with TRBD1. Germline values: CDR1 SGHTA, CDR2 FQGNSA. V shed 3 bases, J shed 3 bases, and the junction held 5 bases outside the gene matches. This CDR3 is built from 14 residues. The CDR3 bases are TGTGCCAGCAGCTTCTCCCGGGACAGCTACGAGCAGTACTTC. Protein sequence: CASSFSRDSYEQYF. The variable domain in full, completed from reference TRBV7-2 and TRBJ2-7, reads GAGVSQSPSNKVTEKGKDVELRCDPISGHTALYWYRQSLGQGLEFLIYFQGNSAPDKSGLPSDRFSAERTGGSVSTLTIQRTQQEDSAVYLCASSFSRDSYEQYFGPGTRLTVT.

V usage is TRBV12-3 or TRBV12-4 and J usage is TRBJ1-6; no clear D gene. This CDR3 is 14 amino acids long. Trimming cost V 6 bases and J 10 bases, with 16 bases left between them. The DNA of the CDR3 is TGTGCCAGCAGCCAAGGAGGAGTAGGATCACCCCTCCACTTT. Protein: CASSQGGVGSPLHF.